The rows below give T cell receptor beta chains drawn from one sample of a study of T cells in Graves' hyperthyroidism and ophthalmopathy. TCRdb independently ran MiXCR on the multiplex PCR reads; one entry per CDR3 protein. The sample has about 280,000 distinct CDR3 sequences, less than 30% seen once. Sequencing was performed on blood. Receptors were obtained from a man aged 35 to 55 with Graves' hyperthyroidism that later progressed to Graves' ophthalmopathy. The conserved cysteine and the conserved F or W are not part of the CDR3 here.

V gene,CDR3 protein
TRBV2,ASNPDRVEQY
TRBV28,ASSLGGYSYEQY
TRBV28,ASSLALVNTEAF
TRBV7-8,ASNFRGTMNTEAF
TRBV6-5,ASSSHRDTINIQY
TRBV6-1,ASSPLSQVPYEQY
TRBV19,ASRMDGNQPQH
TRBV28,ASGSNFNSNQPQH
TRBV20-1,SAREGKRERGTYEQY
TRBV6-2/TRBV6-3,ASSYRTGAYGYT
TRBV6-1,ASSPPGIGHSGAF
TRBV19,ASSTRGGTMTQY
TRBV28,ASRIGGDTEAF
TRBV6-2/TRBV6-3,ASSYPDGTGAYEQY
TRBV19,ASSISAGTAQETQY
TRBV28,ATKSGHMNTEAF
TRBV3-1,ASSQEYTGADNQPQH
TRBV29-1,SVGQDNSYEQY
TRBV4-1,ASSQVEYEQY
TRBV12-3/TRBV12-4,ASTLQAGLAKNIQY
TRBV5-6,ASSLGEAPGGT
TRBV4-2,ASSQDLSEYYEQY
TRBV10-3,AISLEGSTYEQY
TRBV27,ASSSNSGSFSGANVLT
TRBV12-5,ASGLVWGQPQH
TRBV19,ASSQFGTQNTGELF
TRBV28,ASKGHSSNTGELF
TRBV19,ASSIHPPSSYYSGNTIY
TRBV3-1,ASSQVAYTEAF
TRBV7-2,ASSGRTGAGNTIY
TRBV4-2,ASSRSAEGNTIY
TRBV6-2/TRBV6-3,ASSYARRGLIEQY